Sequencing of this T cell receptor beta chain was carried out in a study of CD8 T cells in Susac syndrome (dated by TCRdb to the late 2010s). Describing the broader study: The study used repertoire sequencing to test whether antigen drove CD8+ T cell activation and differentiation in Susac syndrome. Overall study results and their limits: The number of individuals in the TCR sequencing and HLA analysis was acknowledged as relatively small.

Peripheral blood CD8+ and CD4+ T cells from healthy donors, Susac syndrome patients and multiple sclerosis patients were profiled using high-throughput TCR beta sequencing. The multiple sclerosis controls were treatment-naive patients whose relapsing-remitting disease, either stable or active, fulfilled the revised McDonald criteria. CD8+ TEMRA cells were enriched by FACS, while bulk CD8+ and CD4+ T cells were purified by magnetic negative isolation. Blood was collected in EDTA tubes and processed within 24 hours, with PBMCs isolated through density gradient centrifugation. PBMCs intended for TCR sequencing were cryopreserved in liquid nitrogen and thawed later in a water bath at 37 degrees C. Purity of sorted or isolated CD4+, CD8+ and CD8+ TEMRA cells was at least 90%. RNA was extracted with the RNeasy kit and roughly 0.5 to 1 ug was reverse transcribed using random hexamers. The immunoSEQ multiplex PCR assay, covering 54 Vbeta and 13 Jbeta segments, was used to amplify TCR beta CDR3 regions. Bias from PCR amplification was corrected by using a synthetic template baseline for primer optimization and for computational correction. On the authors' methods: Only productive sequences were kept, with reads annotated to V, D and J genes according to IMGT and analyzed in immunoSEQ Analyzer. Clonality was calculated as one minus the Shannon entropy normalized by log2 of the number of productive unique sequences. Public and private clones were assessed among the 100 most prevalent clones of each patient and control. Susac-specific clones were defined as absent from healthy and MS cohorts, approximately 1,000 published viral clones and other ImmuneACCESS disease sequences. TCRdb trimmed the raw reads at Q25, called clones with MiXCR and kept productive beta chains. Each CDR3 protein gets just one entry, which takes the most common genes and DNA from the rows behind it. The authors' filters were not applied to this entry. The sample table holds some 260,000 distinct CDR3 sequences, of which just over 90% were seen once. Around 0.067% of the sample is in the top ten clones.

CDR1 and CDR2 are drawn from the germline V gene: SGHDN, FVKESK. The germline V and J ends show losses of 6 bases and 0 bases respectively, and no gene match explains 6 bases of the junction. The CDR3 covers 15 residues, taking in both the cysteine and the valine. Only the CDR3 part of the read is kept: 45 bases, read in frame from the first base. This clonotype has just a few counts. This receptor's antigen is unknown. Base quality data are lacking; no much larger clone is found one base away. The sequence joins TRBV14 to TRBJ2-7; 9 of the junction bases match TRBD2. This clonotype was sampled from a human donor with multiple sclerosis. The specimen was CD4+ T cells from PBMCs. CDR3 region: CASSQSGRSSYEQYV. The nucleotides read TGTGCCAGCAGTCAAAGCGGGAGGAGCTCCTACGAGCAGTACGTC.